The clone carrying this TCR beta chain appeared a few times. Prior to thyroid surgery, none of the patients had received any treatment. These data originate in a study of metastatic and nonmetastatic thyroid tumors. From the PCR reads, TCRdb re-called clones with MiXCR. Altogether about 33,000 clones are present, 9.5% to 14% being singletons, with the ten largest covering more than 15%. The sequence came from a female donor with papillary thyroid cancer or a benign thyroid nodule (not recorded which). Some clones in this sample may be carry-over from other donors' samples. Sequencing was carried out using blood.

The CDR3 bases are TGTGCCAGTACCCCACTGGATCTGCACGTTGAAGCTTTCTTT. It translates to CASTPLDLHVEAFF. The genes are TRBV19 and TRBJ1-1, with D unresolved. Germline V gives CDR1 LNHDA, CDR2 SQIVND (reference sequence). This CDR3 comprises 14 residues. The ends were cut back, 7 bases at V and 7 bases at J, with 19 bases in the middle.